This T cell receptor beta chain was observed in a study of blood T cell repertoires in COVID-19. For the study at large: The origin of the acute and convalescent COVID-19 samples was the United States, Italy and Spain.

Trimming cost V 10 bases and J 5 bases, with 9 bases left between them. Germline CDR1 LNHDA, CDR2 SQIVND (reference sequence). The CDR3 extends over 10 amino acids. How the authors handled the data: Amplification with reference gene primers provided the estimates of nucleated cell counts. Produced via immunoSEQ multiplex PCR; TCRdb's table is partial and in-frame only. V, J and clone size were drawn from that table, and D and trimming were deduced from the DNA. The sample yields around 22,000 clones, more than 85% seen once. The sequencing input was peripheral blood. V and J are TRBV19 and TRBJ2-7, with D hard to call. This receptor was identified in a woman in her 70s with active COVID-19. CDR3 loop: CATRPHEQYF. CDR3 in DNA: TGTGCCACCCGTCCCCACGAGCAGTACTTC.